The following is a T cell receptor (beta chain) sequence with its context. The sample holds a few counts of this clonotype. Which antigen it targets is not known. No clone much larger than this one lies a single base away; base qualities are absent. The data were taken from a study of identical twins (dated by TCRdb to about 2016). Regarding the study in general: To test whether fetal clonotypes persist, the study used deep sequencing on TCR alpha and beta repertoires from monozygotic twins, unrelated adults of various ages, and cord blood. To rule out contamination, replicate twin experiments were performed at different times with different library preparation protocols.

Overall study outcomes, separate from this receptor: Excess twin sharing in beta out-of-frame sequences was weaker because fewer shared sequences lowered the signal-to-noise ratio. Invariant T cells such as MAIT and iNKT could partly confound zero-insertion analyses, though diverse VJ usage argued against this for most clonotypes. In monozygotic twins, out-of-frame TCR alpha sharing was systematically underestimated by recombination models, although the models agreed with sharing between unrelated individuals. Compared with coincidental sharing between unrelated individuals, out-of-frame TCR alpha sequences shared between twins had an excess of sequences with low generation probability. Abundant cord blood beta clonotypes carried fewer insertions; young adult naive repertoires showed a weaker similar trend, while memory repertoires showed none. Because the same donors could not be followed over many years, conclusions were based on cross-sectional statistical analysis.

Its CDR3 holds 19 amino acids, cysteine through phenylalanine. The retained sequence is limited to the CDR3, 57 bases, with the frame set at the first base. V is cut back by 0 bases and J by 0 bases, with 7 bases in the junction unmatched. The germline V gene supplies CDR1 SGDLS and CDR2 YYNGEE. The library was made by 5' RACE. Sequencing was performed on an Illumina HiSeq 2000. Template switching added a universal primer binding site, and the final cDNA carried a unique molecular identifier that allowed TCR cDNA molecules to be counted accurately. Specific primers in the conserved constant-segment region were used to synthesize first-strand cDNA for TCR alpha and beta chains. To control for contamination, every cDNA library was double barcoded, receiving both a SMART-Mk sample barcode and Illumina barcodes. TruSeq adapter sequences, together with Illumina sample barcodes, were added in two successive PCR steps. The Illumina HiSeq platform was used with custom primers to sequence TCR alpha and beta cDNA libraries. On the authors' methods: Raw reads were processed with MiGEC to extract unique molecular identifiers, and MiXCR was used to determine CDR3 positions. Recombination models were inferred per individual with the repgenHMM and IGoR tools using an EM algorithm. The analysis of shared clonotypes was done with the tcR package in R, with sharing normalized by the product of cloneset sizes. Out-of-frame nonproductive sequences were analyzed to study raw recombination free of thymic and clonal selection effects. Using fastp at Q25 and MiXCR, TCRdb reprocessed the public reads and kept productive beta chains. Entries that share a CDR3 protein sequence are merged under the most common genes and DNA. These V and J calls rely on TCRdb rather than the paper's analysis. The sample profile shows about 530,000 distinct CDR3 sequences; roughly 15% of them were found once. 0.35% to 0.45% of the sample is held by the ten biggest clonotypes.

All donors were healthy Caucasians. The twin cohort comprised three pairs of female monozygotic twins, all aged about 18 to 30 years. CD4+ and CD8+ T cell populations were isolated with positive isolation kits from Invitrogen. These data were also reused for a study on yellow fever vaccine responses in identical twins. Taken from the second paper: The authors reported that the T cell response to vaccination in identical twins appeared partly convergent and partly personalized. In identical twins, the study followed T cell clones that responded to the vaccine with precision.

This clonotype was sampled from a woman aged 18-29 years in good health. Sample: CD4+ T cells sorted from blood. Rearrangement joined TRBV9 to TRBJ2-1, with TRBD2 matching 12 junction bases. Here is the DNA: TGTGCCAGCAGCGTAGAGGGACTAGCGGGCGAAGCCTCCTACAATGAGCAGTTCTTC. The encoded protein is CASSVEGLAGEASYNEQFF. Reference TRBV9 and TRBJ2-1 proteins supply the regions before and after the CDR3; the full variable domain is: DSGVTQTPKHLITATGQRVTLRCSPRSGDLSVYWYQQSLDQGLQFLIQYYNGEERAKGNILERFSAQQFPDLHSELNLSSLELGDSALYFCASSVEGLAGEASYNEQFFGPGTRLTVL.